This T cell receptor beta chain was documented in a study of vaccination and CD4 T cells after COVID-19. Study as a whole: The convalescents comprised six males and four females, two of them Hispanic.

The V end lost 2 bases, the J end lost 4 bases, and 14 bases lay between the germline ends. CDR3 length equals 15 residues. Germline values: CDR1 SGHVS, CDR2 FNYEAQ. Of note for this clonotype: Its cognate antigen is unknown.

As for treatment: roughly 11-day PBMC culture with coronavirus spike peptide pools or control peptides (ViraFEST assay). Cultured CD4+ T-cell DNA underwent Oncomine TCR Beta short-read sequencing. TCRdb analysed the PCR reads with MiXCR anew, one entry per CDR3 protein. The sample shows about 25,000 distinct CDR3 sequences, roughly 44% of them seen only once. The sequenced material came from CD4+ T cells from blood, cultured in vitro. The sequence was obtained from a human donor who had recovered from COVID-19. This chain connects TRBV7-6 to TRBJ1-2, with unresolved D. CDR3 in amino acids: CASSLLGVDPYGYTF. The CDR3 nucleotides are TGTGCCAGCAGCTTACTCGGGGTGGACCCCTATGGCTACACCTTC.